This TCR beta chain appears in the sequencing data of a study of CD8+CD57+ T cells in acquired aplastic anemia. Looking at the study overall: Quantities of DNA derived from sorted CD4+ and CD8+ cells averaged roughly 3 ug.

Trimming cost V 0 bases and J 5 bases, with 9 bases left between them. In germline, CDR1 is SGHRS, CDR2 YFSETQ. The CDR3 is 14 amino acids. Study observations and caveats: With respect to CD8+ Simpson's diversity, patients and controls did not differ significantly. Sharing between patients and controls was observed for around 27 CD8+ CDR3 sequences.

Profiling that covered TCR beta VDJ and CDR3 relied on genomic DNA as its template. In TCRdb, the reads were re-called with MiXCR into one record per CDR3 protein. The data show a few hundred thousand distinct CDR3 sequences, 45% to 65% seen once. There are many counts of this clonotype. Antigen: not known. The specimen was sorted CD4+, CD8+, or CD8+CD57+ T cells (not recorded which) from PBMCs. The TCR was taken from a human donor with severe aplastic anemia or a healthy control (not recorded which). The rearrangement joins TRBV5-1 to TRBJ2-1; D not resolved. The chain's CDR3 is CASSLAQDNNEQFF. The CDR3 DNA reads TGCGCCAGCAGCTTGGCCCAGGATAACAATGAGCAGTTCTTC.